The clone carrying this TCR beta chain showed up just a few times. CDR3 size: 15 residues. V was cut by 7 bases and J by 0 bases, with 13 bases left in between. The germline V gene encodes CDR1 MGHRA and CDR2 YSYEKL. The library was built from around 400 ng RNA with molecular barcoded adaptors for alpha/delta and beta/gamma chains. TCRdb recomputed calls from the reads with MiXCR, one row per CDR3 protein. The sample yields nearly 60,000 distinct CDR3 sequences, around an eighth seen once. The data are from a study of read filtering for tumor transcriptome and immune sequencing. The sequenced sample was a population of CD138-negative cells sorted from bone marrow. The chain has TRBV4-1 and TRBJ1-5, with D uncertain. The TCR comes from a donor aged 40 or over with multiple myeloma. This chain's CDR3 is CASTLNVSSNQPQHF. CDR3 in DNA: TGCGCCAGCACCCTCAATGTCAGTAGCAATCAGCCCCAGCATTTT.